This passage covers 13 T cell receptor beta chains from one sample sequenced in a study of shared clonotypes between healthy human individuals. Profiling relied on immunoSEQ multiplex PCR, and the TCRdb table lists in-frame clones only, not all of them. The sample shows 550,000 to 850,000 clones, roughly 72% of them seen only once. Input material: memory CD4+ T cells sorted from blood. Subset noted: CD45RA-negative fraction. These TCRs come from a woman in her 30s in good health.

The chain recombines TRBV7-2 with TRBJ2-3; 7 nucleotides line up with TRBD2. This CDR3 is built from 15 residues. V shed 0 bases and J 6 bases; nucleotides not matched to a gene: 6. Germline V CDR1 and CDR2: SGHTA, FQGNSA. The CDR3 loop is CASSLAFGGGDTQYF. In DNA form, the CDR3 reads TGTGCCAGCAGCTTAGCATTCGGGGGAGGGGATACGCAGTATTTT. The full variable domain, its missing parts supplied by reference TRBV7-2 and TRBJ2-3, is GAGVSQSPSNKVTEKGKDVELRCDPISGHTALYWYRQSLGQGLEFLIYFQGNSAPDKSGLPSDRFSAERTGGSVSTLTIQRTQQEDSAVYLCASSLAFGGGDTQYFGPGTRLTVL.

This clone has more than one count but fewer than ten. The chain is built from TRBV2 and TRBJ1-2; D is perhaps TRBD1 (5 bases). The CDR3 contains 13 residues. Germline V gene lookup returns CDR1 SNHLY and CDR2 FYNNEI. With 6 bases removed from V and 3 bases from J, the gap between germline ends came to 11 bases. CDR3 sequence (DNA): TGTGCCAGCAGCAGGGACGGATACTATGGCTACACCTTC. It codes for CASSRDGYYGYTF. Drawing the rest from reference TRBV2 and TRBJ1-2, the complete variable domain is EPEVTQTPSHQVTQMGQEVILRCVPISNHLYFYWYRQILGQKVEFLVSFYNNEISEKSEIFDDQFSVERPDGSNFTLKIRSTKLEDSAMYFCASSRDGYYGYTFGSGTRLTVV.

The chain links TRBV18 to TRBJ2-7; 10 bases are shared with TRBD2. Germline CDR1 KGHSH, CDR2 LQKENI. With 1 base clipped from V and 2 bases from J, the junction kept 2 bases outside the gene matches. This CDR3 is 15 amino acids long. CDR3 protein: CASSPLLAGTYEQYF. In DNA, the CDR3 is TGTGCCAGCTCACCACTACTAGCGGGAACCTACGAGCAGTACTTC.

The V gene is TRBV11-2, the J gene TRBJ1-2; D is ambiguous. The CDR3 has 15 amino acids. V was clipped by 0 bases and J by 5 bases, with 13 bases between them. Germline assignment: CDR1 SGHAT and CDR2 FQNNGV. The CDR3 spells CASSLDLAPRYGYTF. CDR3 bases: TGTGCCAGCAGCTTAGATTTGGCGCCTCGATATGGCTACACCTTC.

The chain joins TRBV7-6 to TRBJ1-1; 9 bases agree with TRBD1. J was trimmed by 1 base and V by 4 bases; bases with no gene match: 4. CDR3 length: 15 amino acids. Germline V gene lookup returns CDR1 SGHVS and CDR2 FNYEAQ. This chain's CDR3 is CASSSQGARNTEAFF. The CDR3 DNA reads TGTGCCAGCAGCTCACAGGGGGCGAGGAACACTGAAGCTTTCTTT.

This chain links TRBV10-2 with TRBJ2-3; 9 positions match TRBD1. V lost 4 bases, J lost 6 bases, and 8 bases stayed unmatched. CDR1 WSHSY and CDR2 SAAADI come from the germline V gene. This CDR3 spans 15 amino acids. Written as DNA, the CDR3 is TGCGCCAGCAGTGCTGGGACAGGGTTTGGGGATACGCAGTATTTT. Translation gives CASSAGTGFGDTQYF.

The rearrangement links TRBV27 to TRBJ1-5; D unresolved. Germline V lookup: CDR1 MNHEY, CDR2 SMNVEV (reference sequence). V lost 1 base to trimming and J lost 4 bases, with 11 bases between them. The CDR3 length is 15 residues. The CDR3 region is CASSLYAEKNQPQHF. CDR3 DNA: TGTGCCAGCAGTTTATATGCGGAAAAAAATCAGCCCCAGCATTTT.

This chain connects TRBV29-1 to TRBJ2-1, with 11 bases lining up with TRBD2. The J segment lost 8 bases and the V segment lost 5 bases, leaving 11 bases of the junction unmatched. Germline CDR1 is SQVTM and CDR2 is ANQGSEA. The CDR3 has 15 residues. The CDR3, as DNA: TGCAGCGTTCGCCGGGTAGCGGGAGGGCCCGATGAGCAGTTCTTC. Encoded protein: CSVRRVAGGPDEQFF.

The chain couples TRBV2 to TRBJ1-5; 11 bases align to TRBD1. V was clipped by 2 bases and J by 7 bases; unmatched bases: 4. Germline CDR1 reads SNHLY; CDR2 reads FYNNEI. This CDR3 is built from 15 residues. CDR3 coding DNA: TGTGCCAGCAGTGAATCTTGGACAGGGGGCCAGCCCCAGCATTTT. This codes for CASSESWTGGQPQHF.

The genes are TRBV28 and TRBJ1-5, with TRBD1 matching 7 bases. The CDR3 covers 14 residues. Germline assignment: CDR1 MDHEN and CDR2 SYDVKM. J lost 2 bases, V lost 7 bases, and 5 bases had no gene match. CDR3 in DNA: TGTGCCAGCAAGTTAAGGGGGCGCAATCAGCCCCAGCATTTT. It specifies CASKLRGRNQPQHF.

In DNA, the CDR3 is TGTGCCAGCTCACCTACTTGGACAAACTACGAGCAGTACTTC. Translation gives CASSPTWTNYEQYF. V and J are TRBV18 and TRBJ2-7; TRBD1 is a possible D gene (5 bases). V lost 3 bases to trimming and J lost 3 bases, with 12 bases between them. The CDR3 runs 14 residues. Germline V CDR1 and CDR2: KGHSH, LQKENI.

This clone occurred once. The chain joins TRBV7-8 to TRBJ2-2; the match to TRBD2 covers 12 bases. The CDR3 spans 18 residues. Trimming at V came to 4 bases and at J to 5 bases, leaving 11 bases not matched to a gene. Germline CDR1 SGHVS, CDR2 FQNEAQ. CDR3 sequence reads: CASSSTDGLAGLTGELFF. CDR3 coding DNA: TGTGCCAGCAGCTCAACCGACGGACTAGCGGGATTAACCGGGGAGCTGTTTTTT.

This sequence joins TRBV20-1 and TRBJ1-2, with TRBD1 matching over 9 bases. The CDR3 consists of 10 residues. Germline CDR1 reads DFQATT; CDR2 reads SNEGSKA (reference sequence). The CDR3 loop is CRLQGAGYTF. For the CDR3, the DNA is TGCAGATTACAGGGGGCTGGCTACACCTTC.